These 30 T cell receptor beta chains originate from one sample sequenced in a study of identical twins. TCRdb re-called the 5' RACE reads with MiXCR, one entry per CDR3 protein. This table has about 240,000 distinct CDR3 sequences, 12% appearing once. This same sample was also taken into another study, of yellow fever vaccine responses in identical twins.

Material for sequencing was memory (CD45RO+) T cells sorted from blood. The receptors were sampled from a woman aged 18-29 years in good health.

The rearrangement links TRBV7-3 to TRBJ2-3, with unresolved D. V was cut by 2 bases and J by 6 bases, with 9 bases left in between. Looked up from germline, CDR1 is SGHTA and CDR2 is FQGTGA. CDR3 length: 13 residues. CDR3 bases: TGTGCCAGCAGCTTAGTGGGTATGGATACGCAGTATTTT. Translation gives CASSLVGMDTQYF.

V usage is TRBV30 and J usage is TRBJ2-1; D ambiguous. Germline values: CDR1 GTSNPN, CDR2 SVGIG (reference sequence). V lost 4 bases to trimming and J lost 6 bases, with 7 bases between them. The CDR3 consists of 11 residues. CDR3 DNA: TGTGCCTGGAAAGGGCCCAATGAGCAGTTCTTC. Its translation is CAWKGPNEQFF.

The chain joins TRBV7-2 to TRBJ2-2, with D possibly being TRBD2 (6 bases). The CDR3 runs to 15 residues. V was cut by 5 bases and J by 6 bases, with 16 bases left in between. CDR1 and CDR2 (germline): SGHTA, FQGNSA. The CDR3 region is CASSPRTISAGELFF. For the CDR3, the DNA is TGTGCCAGCAGCCCACGGACTATCTCCGCCGGGGAGCTGTTTTTT.

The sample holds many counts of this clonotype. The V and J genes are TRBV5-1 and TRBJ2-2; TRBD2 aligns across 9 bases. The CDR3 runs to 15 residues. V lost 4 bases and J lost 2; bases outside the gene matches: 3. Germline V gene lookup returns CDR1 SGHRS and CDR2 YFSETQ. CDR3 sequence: CASSHSGRNTGELFF. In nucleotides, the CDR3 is TGCGCCAGCAGCCATAGCGGGAGAAACACCGGGGAGCTGTTTTTT.

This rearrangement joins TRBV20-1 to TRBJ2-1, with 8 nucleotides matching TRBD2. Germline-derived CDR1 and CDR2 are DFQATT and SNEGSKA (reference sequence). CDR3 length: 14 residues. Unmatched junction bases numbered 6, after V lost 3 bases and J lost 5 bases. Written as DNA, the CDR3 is TGCAGTGCTAGGATCCTAGCGGGCCACAATGAGCAGTTCTTC. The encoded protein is CSARILAGHNEQFF.

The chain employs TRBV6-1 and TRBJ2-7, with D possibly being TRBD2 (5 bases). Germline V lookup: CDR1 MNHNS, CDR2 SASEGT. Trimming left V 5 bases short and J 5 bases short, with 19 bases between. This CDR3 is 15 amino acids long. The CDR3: CASSRIGLVSHEQYF. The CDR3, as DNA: TGTGCCAGCAGTCGCATCGGACTTGTTTCCCACGAGCAGTACTTC.

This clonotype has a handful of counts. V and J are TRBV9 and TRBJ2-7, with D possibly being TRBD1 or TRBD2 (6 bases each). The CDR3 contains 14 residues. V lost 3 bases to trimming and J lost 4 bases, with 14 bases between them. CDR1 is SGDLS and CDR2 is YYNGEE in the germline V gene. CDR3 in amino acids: CASSAGGPSYEQYF. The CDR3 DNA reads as TGTGCCAGCAGCGCTGGGGGGCCGAGTTACGAGCAGTACTTC.

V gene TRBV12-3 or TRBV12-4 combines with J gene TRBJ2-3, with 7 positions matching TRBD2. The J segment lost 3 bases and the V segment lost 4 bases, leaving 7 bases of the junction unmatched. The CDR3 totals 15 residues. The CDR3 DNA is TGTGCCAGCAGTTCCGCGGGACTAAAAACAGATACGCAGTATTTT. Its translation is CASSSAGLKTDTQYF.

This CDR3 is CASSEGLLAGLTGELFF. The DNA of the CDR3 is TGTGCCAGCAGTGAAGGGCTGCTAGCGGGTCTTACCGGGGAGCTGTTTTTT. The chain combines TRBV2 with TRBJ2-2; TRBD2 agrees at 8 bases. The CDR3 contains 17 residues. In germline, CDR1 is SNHLY, CDR2 FYNNEI. Germline trimming cut 1 base from V and 5 bases from J; bases unmatched to any gene: 9.

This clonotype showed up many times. CDR3 sequence (DNA): TGCAGCGTTGAAGGGACAGGGGGGCCCAATGAGCAGTTCTTC. It translates to CSVEGTGGPNEQFF. The chain links TRBV29-1 to TRBJ2-1, with 10 bases aligning to TRBD1. The CDR3 totals 14 residues. CDR1 is SQVTM, CDR2 ANQGSEA, per germline. The V and J ends lost 1 base and 6 bases, in that order; junction bases with no gene match: 3.

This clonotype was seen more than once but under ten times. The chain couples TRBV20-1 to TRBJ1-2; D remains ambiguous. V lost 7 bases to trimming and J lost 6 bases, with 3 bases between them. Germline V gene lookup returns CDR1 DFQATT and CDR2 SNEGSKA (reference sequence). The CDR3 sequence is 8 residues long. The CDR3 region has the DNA TGCAGTGTGGATGGCTACACCTTC. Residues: CSVDGYTF.

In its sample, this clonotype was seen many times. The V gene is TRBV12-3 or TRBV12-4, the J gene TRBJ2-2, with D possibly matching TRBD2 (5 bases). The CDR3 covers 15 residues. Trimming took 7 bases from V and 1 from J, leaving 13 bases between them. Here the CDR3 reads CASTTPGRNTGELFF. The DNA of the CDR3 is TGTGCCAGCACAACGCCGGGGAGGAACACCGGGGAGCTGTTTTTT.

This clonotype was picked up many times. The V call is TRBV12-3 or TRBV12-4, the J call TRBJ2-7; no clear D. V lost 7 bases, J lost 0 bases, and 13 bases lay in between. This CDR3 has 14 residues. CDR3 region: CASTRLGNSYEQYF. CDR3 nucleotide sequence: TGTGCCAGCACCCGGTTGGGGAACTCCTACGAGCAGTACTTC.

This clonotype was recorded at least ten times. This CDR3 reads CASSQGRDANEQFF. CDR3 nucleotides: TGTGCCAGCAGCCAAGGACGTGATGCGAATGAGCAGTTCTTC. V usage is TRBV3-1 and J usage is TRBJ2-1, with unresolved D. Trimming took off 1 base at V and 7 bases at J, with 11 bases between the two ends. Germline V gives CDR1 LGHDT, CDR2 YNNKEL (reference sequence). The CDR3 is 14 residues long.

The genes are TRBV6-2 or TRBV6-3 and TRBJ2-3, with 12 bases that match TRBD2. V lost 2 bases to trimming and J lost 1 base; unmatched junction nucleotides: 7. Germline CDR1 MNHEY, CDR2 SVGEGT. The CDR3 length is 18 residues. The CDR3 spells CASSYSLAGGRGTDTQYF. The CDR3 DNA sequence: TGTGCCAGCAGTTACAGTCTAGCGGGAGGGCGAGGCACAGATACGCAGTATTTT.

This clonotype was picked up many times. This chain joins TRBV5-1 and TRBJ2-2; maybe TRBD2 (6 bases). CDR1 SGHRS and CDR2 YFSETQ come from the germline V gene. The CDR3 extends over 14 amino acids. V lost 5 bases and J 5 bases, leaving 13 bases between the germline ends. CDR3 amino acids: CASSIWGETGELFF. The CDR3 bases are TGCGCCAGCAGTATCTGGGGGGAGACCGGGGAGCTGTTTTTT.

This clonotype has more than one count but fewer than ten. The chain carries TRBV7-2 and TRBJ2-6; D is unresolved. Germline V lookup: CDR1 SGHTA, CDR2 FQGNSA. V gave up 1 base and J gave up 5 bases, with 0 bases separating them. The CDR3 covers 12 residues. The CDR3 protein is CASSLGANVLTF. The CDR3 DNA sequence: TGTGCCAGCAGCTTAGGGGCCAACGTCCTGACTTTC.

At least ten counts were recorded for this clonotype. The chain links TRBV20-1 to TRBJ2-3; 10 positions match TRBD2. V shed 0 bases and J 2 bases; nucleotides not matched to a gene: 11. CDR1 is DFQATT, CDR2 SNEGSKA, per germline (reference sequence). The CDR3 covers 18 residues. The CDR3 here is CSARDAGLAGALTDTQYF. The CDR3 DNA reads TGCAGTGCTAGAGATGCGGGCCTAGCGGGGGCCCTCACAGATACGCAGTATTTT.

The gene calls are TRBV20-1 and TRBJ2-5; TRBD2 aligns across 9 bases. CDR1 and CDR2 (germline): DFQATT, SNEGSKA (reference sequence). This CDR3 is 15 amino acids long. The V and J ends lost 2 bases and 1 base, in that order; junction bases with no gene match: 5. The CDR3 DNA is TGCAGTGCTAGACGCATAGCGGGGGCCCAAGAGACCCAGTACTTC. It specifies CSARRIAGAQETQYF.

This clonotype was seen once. This chain's CDR3 is CSAMAISLNYGYTF. Written as DNA, the CDR3 is TGCAGTGCTATGGCGATTAGTCTTAACTATGGCTACACCTTC. The V call is TRBV20-1, the J call TRBJ1-2; no clear D. Between the trimmed V and J ends, which lost 4 bases and 1 base, there was a span of 13 bases. The CDR3 spans 14 residues. Germline V gene data show CDR1 as DFQATT and CDR2 as SNEGSKA (reference sequence).

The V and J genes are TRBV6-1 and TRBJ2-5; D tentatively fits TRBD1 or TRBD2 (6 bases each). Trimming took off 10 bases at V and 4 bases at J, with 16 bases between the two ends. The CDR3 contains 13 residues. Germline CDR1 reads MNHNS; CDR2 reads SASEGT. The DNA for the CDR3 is TGTGCCACCCGAGAGGGGGGAAGAGAGACCCAGTACTTC. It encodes CATREGGRETQYF.

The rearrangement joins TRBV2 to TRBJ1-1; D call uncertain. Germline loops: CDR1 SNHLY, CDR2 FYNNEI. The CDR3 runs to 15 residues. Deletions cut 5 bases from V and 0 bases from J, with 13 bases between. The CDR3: CASSQQQPMNTEAFF. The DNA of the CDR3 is TGTGCCAGCAGTCAACAGCAGCCTATGAACACTGAAGCTTTCTTT.

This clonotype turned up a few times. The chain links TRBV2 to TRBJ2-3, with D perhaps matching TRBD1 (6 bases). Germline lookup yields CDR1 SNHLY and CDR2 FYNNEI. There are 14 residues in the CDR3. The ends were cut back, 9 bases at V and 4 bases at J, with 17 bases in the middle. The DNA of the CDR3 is TGTGCCAGTGCCGGCACAGGGACCCCAGATACGCAGTATTTT. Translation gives CASAGTGTPDTQYF.

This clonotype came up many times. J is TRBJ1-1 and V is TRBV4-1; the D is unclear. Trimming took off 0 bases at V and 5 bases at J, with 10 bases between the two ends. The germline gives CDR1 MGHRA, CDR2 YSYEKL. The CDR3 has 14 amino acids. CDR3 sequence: CASSQESARTEAFF. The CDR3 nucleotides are TGCGCCAGCAGCCAAGAATCTGCGCGTACTGAAGCTTTCTTT.

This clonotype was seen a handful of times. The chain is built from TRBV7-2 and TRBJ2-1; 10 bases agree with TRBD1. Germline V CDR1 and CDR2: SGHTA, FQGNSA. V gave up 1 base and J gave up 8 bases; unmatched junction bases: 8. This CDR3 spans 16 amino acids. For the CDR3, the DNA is TGTGCCAGCAGCTTAGTGCCGGGACAGGGGAATCATGAGCAGTTCTTC. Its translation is CASSLVPGQGNHEQFF.

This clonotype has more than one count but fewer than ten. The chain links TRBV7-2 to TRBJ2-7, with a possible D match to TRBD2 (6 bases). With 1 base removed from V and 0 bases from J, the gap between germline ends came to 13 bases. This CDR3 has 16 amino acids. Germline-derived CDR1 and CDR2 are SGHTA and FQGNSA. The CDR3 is CASSLDGRGSSYEQYF. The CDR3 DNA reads TGTGCCAGCAGCTTAGATGGGCGGGGAAGCTCCTACGAGCAGTACTTC.

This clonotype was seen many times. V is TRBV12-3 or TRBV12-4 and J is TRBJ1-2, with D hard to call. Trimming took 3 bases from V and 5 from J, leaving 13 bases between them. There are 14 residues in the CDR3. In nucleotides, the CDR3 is TGTGCCAGCAGTTTCCCGGCATCTCCTTATGGCTACACCTTC. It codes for CASSFPASPYGYTF.

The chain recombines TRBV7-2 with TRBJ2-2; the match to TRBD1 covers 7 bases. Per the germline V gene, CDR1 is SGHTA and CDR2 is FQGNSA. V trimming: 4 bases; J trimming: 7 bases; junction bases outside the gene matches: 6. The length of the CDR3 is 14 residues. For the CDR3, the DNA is TGTGCCAGCAGCTCTCGACAGGGCAACGGGGAGCTGTTTTTT. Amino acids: CASSSRQGNGELFF.

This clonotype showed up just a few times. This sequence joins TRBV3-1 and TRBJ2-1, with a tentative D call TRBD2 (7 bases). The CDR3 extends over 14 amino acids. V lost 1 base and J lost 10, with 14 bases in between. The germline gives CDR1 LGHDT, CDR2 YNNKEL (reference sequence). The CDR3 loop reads CASSQAGRGPEQFF. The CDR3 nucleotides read TGTGCCAGCAGCCAAGCCGGGCGGGGGCCAGAGCAGTTCTTC.

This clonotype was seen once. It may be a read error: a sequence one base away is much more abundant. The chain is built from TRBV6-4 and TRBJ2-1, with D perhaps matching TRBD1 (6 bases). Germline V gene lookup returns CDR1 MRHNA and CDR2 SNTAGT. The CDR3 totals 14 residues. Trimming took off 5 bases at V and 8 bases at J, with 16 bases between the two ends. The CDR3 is CASSTQGGSDEQFF. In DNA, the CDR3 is TGTGCCAGCAGTACCCAAGGGGGTAGCGATGAGCAGTTCTTC.